This TCR beta chain originates from a study of human T cells and chemical hapten exposure. Overall study: Read at 6 days, the patch tests placed 0.01% DPC on the upper back. General study findings and limits: Patch test score showed a positive correlation with PT1 expanded TCR counts. Controls had significantly fewer large CDR3 similarity clusters than were formed by expanded TCRs.

This clonotype was detected only a few times. Its matching antigen is unknown. Time point meaning: patch test 1, 2 weeks after DPC sensitization. Treatment of the sample: therapeutic diphenylcyclopropenone sensitization with weekly scalp DPC. In TCRdb, the RACE reads were re-called with MiXCR into one record per CDR3 protein. Here the sample spans around 160,000 distinct CDR3 sequences, roughly 15% being singletons. The clonotype originates from a woman aged 25 to 39 with alopecia areata. Some clones in this sample may be carry-over from other donors' samples. Sample: whole blood, taken in connection with sensitization to the hapten diphenylcyclopropenone (DPC).

The CDR3 sequence: CASSYGSRGYEQYF. The CDR3 bases are TGTGCCAGCAGTTACGGAAGTCGGGGTTACGAGCAGTACTTC. The rearrangement links TRBV6-2 or TRBV6-3 to TRBJ2-7; tentative D call: TRBD2 (5 bases). This CDR3 spans 14 amino acids. Germline CDR1 reads MNHEY; CDR2 reads SVGEGT. The V end was cut by 2 bases, the J end by 4 bases, with 12 bases between.